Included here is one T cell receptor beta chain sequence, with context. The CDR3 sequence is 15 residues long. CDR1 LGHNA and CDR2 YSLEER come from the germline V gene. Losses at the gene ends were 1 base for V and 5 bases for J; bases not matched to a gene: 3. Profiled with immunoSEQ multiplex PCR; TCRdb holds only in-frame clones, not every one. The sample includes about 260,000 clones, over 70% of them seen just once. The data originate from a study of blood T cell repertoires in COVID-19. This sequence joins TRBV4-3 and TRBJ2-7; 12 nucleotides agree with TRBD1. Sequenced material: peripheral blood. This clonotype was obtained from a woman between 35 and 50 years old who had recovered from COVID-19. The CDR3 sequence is CASSQVGTGGHEQYF. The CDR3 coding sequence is TGCGCCAGCAGCCAAGTCGGGACAGGGGGCCACGAGCAGTACTTC.